The rows below give T cell receptor beta chains drawn from one sample of a study of blood T cell repertoires in COVID-19. TCRdb keeps only in-frame clones here, not all; method: immunoSEQ multiplex PCR. The profile shows 150,000 or so clones, 65% to 90% of them singletons. Sequencing used peripheral blood. The receptors were gathered from a woman in her sixties with COVID-19, enrolled during active disease. The CDR3 runs from the conserved cysteine through the conserved F or W. The order of the fields is clone size, D gene, J gene, V gene, CDR3 DNA, CDR3 protein. The D gene is left open where the match is weak. Rows give clone size only sometimes, using once, few, many, or a class for an expanded clone.

>few|TRBD1|TRBJ2-1|TRBV30
TGTGCCTGGAGCGACGGGACAGGATACAATGAGCAGTTCTTC
CAWSDGTGYNEQFF
>.|.|TRBJ1-2|TRBV7-3
TGTGCCAGCAGCGGGAGGGGACGGGCTGGCTACACCTTC
CASSGRGRAGYTF
>.|.|TRBJ2-6|TRBV28
TGTGCCAGCAGTTTAGTGCAGGTTGGCGTCCTGACTTTC
CASSLVQVGVLTF
>.|TRBD1|TRBJ1-1|TRBV18
TGTGCCAGCTCAGGGGGGACAGAGACTGAAGCTTTCTTT
CASSGGTETEAFF
>many|.|TRBJ1-1|TRBV9
TGTGCCAGCAGCGTAGTCCCCGACATTAAGGGGACTGAAGCTTTCTTT
CASSVVPDIKGTEAFF
>.|TRBD1|TRBJ2-5|TRBV7-7
TGTGCTAGCAGCCCGACAGGGGGCGAAGAGACCCAGTACTTC
CASSPTGGEETQYF
>.|TRBD1|TRBJ2-5|TRBV5-5
TGTGCCAGCAGCTTGGGGGACAGCCCAAAAGAGACCCAGTACTTC
CASSLGDSPKETQYF
>.|.|TRBJ1-6|TRBV4-1
TGCGCCAGCAGCCAAGACGCGTCGGGTTCACCCCTCCACTTT
CASSQDASGSPLHF
>.|.|TRBJ1-1|TRBV9
TGTGCCAGCAGCGTAGCCCCAGGGCCGAACACTGAAGCTTTCTTT
CASSVAPGPNTEAFF
>.|TRBD2|TRBJ2-1|TRBV7-3
TGTGCCAGCAGCGTACAAGCGGGAGGGTTCTCGGAGGAGCAGTTCTTC
CASSVQAGGFSEEQFF
>.|.|TRBJ2-3|TRBV12-5
TGTGCTAGTGGCGGGAACTACGCAGATACGCAGTATTTT
CASGGNYADTQYF
>.|TRBD2|TRBJ2-2|TRBV5-1
TGCGCCAGCAGCTCCGGAGGCGGGGGGGCCCGGTTAACCGGGGAGCTGTTTTTT
CASSSGGGGARLTGELFF
>.|.|TRBJ2-1|TRBV10-3
TGTGCCATCAGTGCCCCAGGGGCCCAGTTCTTC
CAISAPGAQFF
>.|TRBD2|TRBJ2-5|TRBV10-2
TGCGCCAGCAGTGACCCCCTAGCGGTGTACCAAGAGACCCAGTACTTC
CASSDPLAVYQETQYF
>.|.|TRBJ1-2|TRBV24-1
TGTGCCACCAGTGATACCCGTAAGCCCAACTATGGCTACACCTTC
CATSDTRKPNYGYTF
>.|.|TRBJ1-5|TRBV10-3
TGTGCCATCAGTGAGTCTCAGGCCAATCAGCCCCAGCATTTT
CAISESQANQPQHF
>.|.|TRBJ1-1|TRBV10-3
TGTGCCATCAGAAAAGGACAGTTCACTGAAGCTTTCTTT
CAIRKGQFTEAFF
>.|TRBD2|TRBJ2-3|TRBV19
TGTGCCAGTAGTATGCCCCGACTAGCGGGGGGGAGCACAGATACGCAGTATTTT
CASSMPRLAGGSTDTQYF
>.|.|TRBJ2-5|TRBV9
TGTGCCAGCAGCCCCTTCGGTGGAGGTATGGGGGAGACCCAGTACTTC
CASSPFGGGMGETQYF
>.|TRBD2|TRBJ2-1|TRBV3-1/TRBV3-2
TGTGCCAGCAGCCAAGTTTTCGCGGGAGTTGGTGAGCAGTTCTTC
CASSQVFAGVGEQFF
>.|.|TRBJ2-1|TRBV29-1
TGCAGCGCATTGACTGCTAGCGCTCACCATGAGCAGTTCTTC
CSALTASAHHEQFF
>.|TRBD1|TRBJ1-5|TRBV19
TGTGCCAGTAGTATGAGGGGGACAGGGGGGACCGGGCCCCAGCATTTT
CASSMRGTGGTGPQHF
>.|.|TRBJ1-2|TRBV28
TGTGCCAGCACCATCGGGGGGGCCGTAGGGTATGGCTACACCTTC
CASTIGGAVGYGYTF
>.|TRBD1|TRBJ2-5|TRBV5-1
TGCGCCAGCAGCCCCGGGACAGGGGTGGGGCAAGAGACCCAGTACTTC
CASSPGTGVGQETQYF
>.|TRBD1|TRBJ2-3|TRBV5-1
TGCGCCAGCGCTACCGGGACAGGGGTCCCAGATACGCAGTATTTT
CASATGTGVPDTQYF
>once|TRBD1|TRBJ1-5|TRBV5-5
TGTGCCAGCAGTAGGATTTTCCCGGGACAGGGGGCGGGTCAGCCCCAGCATTTT
CASSRIFPGQGAGQPQHF
>.|TRBD1|TRBJ1-1|TRBV15
TGTGCCACCAGCGGCCCGGGACAGCAAATGAACACTGAAGCTTTCTTT
CATSGPGQQMNTEAFF
>.|TRBD1|TRBJ1-2|TRBV19
TGTGCCAGTAGTACTCGGACAGGGGGAGTCACCCATGGCTACACCTTC
CASSTRTGGVTHGYTF
>.|TRBD2|TRBJ2-3|TRBV3-1/TRBV3-2
TGTGCCAGCAGCCAAAGACTAGCGAGAGATACGCAGTATTTT
CASSQRLARDTQYF
>once|.|TRBJ1-5|TRBV15
TGTGCCACCAGCAGACAGCGGAGCAGCAATCAGCCCCAGCATTTT
CATSRQRSSNQPQHF
>.|.|TRBJ1-1|TRBV2
TGTGCCAGCGGGGGGGTACCGATGAACACTGAAGCTTTCTTT
CASGGVPMNTEAFF
>once|.|TRBJ2-5|TRBV12-2
TGTGCAAGTCGCTTAGCGCCCCCGCAGGGGATCGCGGGGGGCCTCCAAGAGACCCAGTACTTC
CASRLAPPQGIAGGLQETQYF
>few|TRBD1|TRBJ1-5|TRBV7-8
TGTGCCAGCAGCTTAGCGGGAGGGACAGGGGGCAACATGGGTCAGCCCCAGCATTTT
CASSLAGGTGGNMGQPQHF